Listed here is a single T cell receptor beta chain. Its target is unknown. The data belong to a study of cytomegalovirus exposure and HLA in healthy donors. Study-level findings and limits: Presence/absence analyses assumed roughly uniform sequencing depth across donors. Per a later analysis, about 18,000 TCR beta sequences showed association with HLA alleles at 0.05 false discovery rate.

13 Jbeta primers and 60 Vbeta primers were used for the PCR. Assay: immunoSEQ multiplex PCR; the TCRdb copy retains only in-frame clones and omits some. The sample lists 150,000 to 200,000 clones, 80% seen once, with approximately 6.8% in the top ten. The source of this sequence is a male donor in good health and CMV-seropositive. Sequenced: PBMCs.

In nucleotides, the CDR3 is TGCAGCGTTTGGGGACAGGGAGGGGATACGCAGTATTTT. Encoded protein: CSVWGQGGDTQYF. The rearrangement uses TRBV29-1 and TRBJ2-3; 9 bases agree with TRBD1. Germline loops: CDR1 SQVTM, CDR2 ANQGSEA. There are 13 residues in the CDR3. J gave up 6 bases and V 5 bases, and 6 bases lay outside the gene matches.